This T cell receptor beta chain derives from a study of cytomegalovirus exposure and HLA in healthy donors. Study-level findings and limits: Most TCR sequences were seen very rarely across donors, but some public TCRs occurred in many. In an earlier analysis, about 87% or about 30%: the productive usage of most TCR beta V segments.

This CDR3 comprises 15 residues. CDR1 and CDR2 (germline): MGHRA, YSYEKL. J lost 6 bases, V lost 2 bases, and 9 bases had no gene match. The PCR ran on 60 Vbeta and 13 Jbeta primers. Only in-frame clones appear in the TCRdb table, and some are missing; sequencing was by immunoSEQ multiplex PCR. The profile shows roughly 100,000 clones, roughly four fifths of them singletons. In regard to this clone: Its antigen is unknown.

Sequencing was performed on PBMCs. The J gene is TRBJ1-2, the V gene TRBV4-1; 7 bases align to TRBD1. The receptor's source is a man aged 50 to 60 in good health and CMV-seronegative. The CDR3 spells CASSQLPGTVDGYTF. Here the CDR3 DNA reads TGCGCCAGCAGCCAACTTCCCGGGACAGTGGATGGCTACACCTTC.